This section outlines one T cell receptor (beta chain) sequence together with its context. The cohort comprised adults aged roughly 18 to 95 years residing in 20 to 25 US areas. Cohort placement rested on clinical history that participants reported themselves. These data are taken from a study of blood T cell repertoires in COVID-19. The wider study: The study drew acute and convalescent COVID-19 samples from the United States, Italy and Spain.

TCRdb keeps only in-frame clones here, not all; method: immunoSEQ multiplex PCR. This sample carries about 140,000 clones, roughly 85% of them seen once, and the ten largest clones take 2.5% to 3.5%. J was trimmed by 0 bases and V by 6 bases; bases with no gene match: 8. Germline V gives CDR1 MNHEY, CDR2 SVGEGT. There are 19 residues in the CDR3. The receptor was derived from a woman aged 45-59 years who had recovered from COVID-19. The chain couples TRBV6-2 or TRBV6-3 to TRBJ2-6, with TRBD2 identical over 13 bases. Sequencing was carried out using PBMCs or T cells enriched from blood (not recorded which). In nucleotides, the CDR3 is TGTGCCAGCAGCCCTACGGGACTAGCGGGACTCTCTGGGGCCAACGTCCTGACTTTC. This sequence encodes CASSPTGLAGLSGANVLTF.